This is a list of T cell receptor beta chains from one sample in a study of T cell changes during pregnancy in multiple sclerosis. Sequencing used immunoSEQ multiplex PCR; TCRdb keeps in-frame clones, though not all of them. This table holds 100,000 or so clones, about 93% found once. The sequencing used peripheral blood, collected after pregnancy. The receptor source for this set is a female donor in good health, enrolled as a control in a pregnancy study. The CDR3 runs from the conserved cysteine through the conserved F or W. D genes are given only for firm matches. The size of a clone is reported for some rows only, either as once, few or many, or as a class for expanded clones.

V gene	clone size	D gene	J gene	CDR3 DNA	CDR3 protein
TRBV7-9	.	TRBD1	TRBJ1-1	TGTGCCAGCAGCCTCGGACAGGGGGAGACTGAAGCTTTCTTT	CASSLGQGETEAFF
TRBV19	.	TRBD1	TRBJ2-3	TGTGCCAGTAGTCCAAAGACAGGGTTCGCAGATACGCAGTATTTT	CASSPKTGFADTQYF
TRBV5-1	.	.	TRBJ1-3	TGCGCCAGCAGATCCCCGGGGGACTCTGGAAACACCATATATTTT	CASRSPGDSGNTIYF
TRBV4-2	.	TRBD2	TRBJ2-1	TGTGCCAGCAGCCAAGAACACGGCGGGAGTCCCAATGAGCAGTTCTTC	CASSQEHGGSPNEQFF
TRBV7-9	.	.	TRBJ1-2	TGTGCCAGCAGCTCCAGGGGCTTGGAGAGAGGCTACACCTTC	CASSSRGLERGYTF
TRBV7-9	.	TRBD2	TRBJ2-7	TGTGCCAGCAGCCACCCCCGCGGGAGCCCTAGTTTTTACGAGCAGTACTTC	CASSHPRGSPSFYEQYF
TRBV11-2	.	.	TRBJ1-1	TGTGCCAGCACCTCATGGGGCCAGGGGCTCACTGAAGCTTTCTTT	CASTSWGQGLTEAFF
TRBV27	.	.	TRBJ2-7	TGTGCCAGCAGCCTCGTAGGCACCGCCGGCACTACGTCGCAGTACTTC	CASSLVGTAGTTSQYF
TRBV28	.	.	TRBJ2-1	TGTGCCAGCAGGCAACTAGGGCGATTTGATGAGCAGTTCTTC	CASRQLGRFDEQFF
TRBV25-1	.	.	TRBJ1-2	TGTGCCAGCAGTGAAGACGGGGTAAAGGGCTACACCTTC	CASSEDGVKGYTF
TRBV5-4	.	.	TRBJ2-5	TGTGCCAGCAGCTTGGGGCCAGGGGAAGAGACCCAGTACTTC	CASSLGPGEETQYF
TRBV5-6	.	TRBD1	TRBJ2-7	TGTGCCAGCAGCTACGGGACAGGGGAGAGCTCCTACGAGCAGTACTTC	CASSYGTGESSYEQYF
TRBV28	.	TRBD1	TRBJ1-1	TGTGCCAGCAGCCAAGGGGGCGCGGACACTGAAGCTTTCTTT	CASSQGGADTEAFF
TRBV28	.	TRBD2	TRBJ2-3	TGTGCCAGCAGTTTAATCAGCGGGAGTGTAGATACGCAGTATTTT	CASSLISGSVDTQYF
TRBV6-5	once	TRBD2	TRBJ2-1	TGTGCCAGCAGCCTAGCGGGAGATCTCAATGAGCAGTTCTTC	CASSLAGDLNEQFF
TRBV2	.	.	TRBJ1-2	TGTGCCAGCAGCGCCAGCACGAGGGCCGATGGCTACACCTTC	CASSASTRADGYTF
TRBV7-9	.	.	TRBJ1-4	TGTGCCAGCAGCAATGGAGGGAATGAAAAACTGTTTTTT	CASSNGGNEKLFF
TRBV6-5	.	.	TRBJ2-1	TGTGCCAGCAGTTCGGGGGAAGTGGGCAATGAGCAGTTCTTC	CASSSGEVGNEQFF
TRBV7-9	.	TRBD1	TRBJ2-7	TGTGCCAGCAGCTTCGGGACAGCTGGGGACGAGCAGTACTTC	CASSFGTAGDEQYF
TRBV7-9	.	TRBD1	TRBJ1-6	TGTGCCAGCAGGCCTCAAGGGCCAGGGGGCGATAATTCACCCCTCCACTTT	CASRPQGPGGDNSPLHF
TRBV9	.	TRBD2	TRBJ2-3	TGTGCCAGCAGCGTAGGGACTAGCGGTACAGATACGCAGTATTTT	CASSVGTSGTDTQYF
TRBV19	.	TRBD2	TRBJ2-2	TGTGCCAGTGGACTAGCGAACACCGGGGAGCTGTTTTTT	CASGLANTGELFF
TRBV12-5	.	TRBD1	TRBJ2-5	TGTGCTAGTGGTTCACAGCACAGGGGAACGTACCAAGAGACCCAGTACTTC	CASGSQHRGTYQETQYF
TRBV9	.	.	TRBJ1-1	TGTGCCAGCAGCCCCCCCGTGAGTGCCGGGGCTTTCTTT	CASSPPVSAGAFF
TRBV18	.	TRBD1	TRBJ1-2	TGTGCCAGCTCACCACGGACAGGGTATGACTATGGCTACACCTTC	CASSPRTGYDYGYTF
TRBV9	.	TRBD2	TRBJ2-7	TGTGCCAGCAGCCCCCGGGCTAGCGGGGGATCCTACGAGCAGTACTTC	CASSPRASGGSYEQYF
TRBV27	.	TRBD2	TRBJ2-7	TGTGCCAGCAGTTTTGGGCGGGAGCTCTACGAGCAGTACTTC	CASSFGRELYEQYF
TRBV10-3	.	TRBD1	TRBJ2-7	TGTGCCATCAGATTTGACAGGGGGCAGGGCGAGCAGTACTTC	CAIRFDRGQGEQYF
TRBV27	.	.	TRBJ2-1	TGTGACGTTCACCCATGGGCAGGGTGGAGTTTCAATGAGCAGTTCTTC	CDVHPWAGWSFNEQFF
TRBV2	.	.	TRBJ1-4	TGTGCCAGCAGTTCTGCCGGGACACTTAATGAAAAACTGTTTTTT	CASSSAGTLNEKLFF
TRBV18	.	.	TRBJ2-7	TGTGCCAGCTCACCACAGTCTGCCGGCGAGCAGTACTTC	CASSPQSAGEQYF
TRBV2	.	.	TRBJ2-3	TGTGCCAGCAGTGAAGCCACTCTTCATGTACCGGGCACAGATACGCAGTATTTT	CASSEATLHVPGTDTQYF
TRBV28	once	TRBD1	TRBJ1-5	TGTGCCAGCAACCCGGACCGACAGGGAGTAGATCAGCCCCAGCATTTT	CASNPDRQGVDQPQHF
TRBV7-9	.	TRBD2	TRBJ2-1	TGTGCCAGCAGCTCAAACGATGGGGGATGGGGTCCAGCGGGAGAACTCTTC	CASSSNDGGWGPAGELF
TRBV19	.	.	TRBJ1-3	TGTGCCAGTAGTATCGGTGTGGGCAGAGGAAACACCATATATTTT	CASSIGVGRGNTIYF
TRBV7-2	.	TRBD2	TRBJ2-1	TGTGCCAGCAGCTCGAGGACTAGCGGGAGGAATGAGCAGTTCTTC	CASSSRTSGRNEQFF
TRBV20-1	.	.	TRBJ2-5	TGCAGTGGGGACTACCAAGAGACCCAGTACTTC	CSGDYQETQYF
TRBV2	.	.	TRBJ1-5	TGTGCCAGCAGTGATAACAGGGAGGGGTCCAGCAATCAGCCCCAGCATTTT	CASSDNREGSSNQPQHF
TRBV2	.	.	TRBJ1-2	TGTGCCAGCAGTGTTCTCGCGTATGGCTACACCTTC	CASSVLAYGYTF
TRBV19	.	TRBD1	TRBJ1-2	TGTGCCAGTAGTATAGGTTGGACAGGGGGCGCAGAAAACTATGGCTACACCTTC	CASSIGWTGGAENYGYTF
TRBV15	.	TRBD2	TRBJ2-3	TGTGCCACCAGCAGAGAGAGCGTGACGGGAGGGTTTACAGATACGCAGTATTTT	CATSRESVTGGFTDTQYF
TRBV27	.	TRBD1	TRBJ1-6	TGTGCCAGCACCAGGGAAAGGGGGCTTCCACCCCTCCACTTT	CASTRERGLPPLHF
TRBV7-6	.	TRBD2	TRBJ2-2	TGTGCCAGCAGCCCTCAGACGGGAGGTTCCGGGGAGCTGTTTTTT	CASSPQTGGSGELFF
TRBV7-9	.	.	TRBJ1-3	TGTGCCAGCAGCTTAGAGTCCGAGACAGAGAGATTCCTTGGAAACACCATATATTTT	CASSLESETERFLGNTIYF
TRBV7-2	.	.	TRBJ2-2	TGTGCCAGCGGAGAGGGCACCGGGGAGCTGTTTTTT	CASGEGTGELFF
TRBV6-1	.	.	TRBJ2-1	TGTGCCAGCAGTGTAGACAGGACTCGCCTTGGGATCGGTGAGCAGTTCTTC	CASSVDRTRLGIGEQFF
TRBV28	.	TRBD2	TRBJ2-1	TGTGCCAGCAGTCCAGAGACTAGCGGGAGGGCCCATGAGCAGTTCTTC	CASSPETSGRAHEQFF
TRBV7-8	.	TRBD2	TRBJ2-1	TGTGCCAGCAGCTTAGCTAGCGGGAGTTATGAGCAGTTCTTC	CASSLASGSYEQFF
TRBV30	.	.	TRBJ1-1	TGTGCCCGAACTCGGGGACAACTAAAGGAAGCTTTCTTT	CARTRGQLKEAFF
TRBV6-5	.	.	TRBJ2-3	TGTGCCAGGGGCTCGGGAGGCACAGATACGCAGTATTTT	CARGSGGTDTQYF
TRBV9	.	TRBD2	TRBJ2-1	TGTGCCAGCAGCGTAGGAGCTAGCGGGAGGGAGTCGCAGTTCTTC	CASSVGASGRESQFF
TRBV2	few	.	TRBJ1-1	TGTGCCAGCCTCGGACAGCCGAACACTGAAGCTTTCTTT	CASLGQPNTEAFF
TRBV19	.	TRBD2	TRBJ2-1	TGTGCCAGTAGTCGAACGGGAGGCCCCTACAATGAGCAGTTCTTC	CASSRTGGPYNEQFF
TRBV6-5	.	.	TRBJ2-3	TGTGCCAGCAGTGACAGGTGGAGCACAGATACGCAGTATTTT	CASSDRWSTDTQYF
TRBV6-5	.	.	TRBJ2-1	TGTGCCAGCAGGCAGGACACTATTAGGGATGAGCAGTTCTTC	CASRQDTIRDEQFF
TRBV7-2	.	.	TRBJ2-3	TGTGCCAGCAGCTTAGGGGGCGCATCCACAGATACGCAGTATTTT	CASSLGGASTDTQYF
TRBV13	.	TRBD2	TRBJ2-1	TGTGCCAGCAGCGCCACCGGGACTAGCGGCTACAATGAGCAGTTCTTC	CASSATGTSGYNEQFF